This is a list of T cell receptor beta chains from one sample in a study of blood T cell repertoires in COVID-19. Produced via immunoSEQ multiplex PCR; TCRdb's table is partial and in-frame only. In the table there are 90,000 to 130,000 clones, 70% to 80% of which are singletons. Sequencing was carried out using peripheral blood. These receptors originate from a woman in her sixties or seventies with acute or convalescent COVID-19. Each CDR3 is given with its conserved first and last residue. The D gene is left open where the match is weak. The size entry is marked missing in some rows and otherwise reads once, few, many or a size class.

D gene,V gene,J gene,clone size,CDR3 DNA,CDR3 protein
.,TRBV7-3,TRBJ2-2,once,TGTGCCAGCAGCTTAAATCGGCAGGGGAACACCGGGGAGCTGTTTTTT,CASSLNRQGNTGELFF
.,TRBV30,TRBJ1-2,.,TGTGCCTGGAGTGAGGCGGGGTTTGGAGGCTACACCTTC,CAWSEAGFGGYTF
TRBD1,TRBV2,TRBJ1-1,.,TGTGCCAGCAGTTCGGAGCGGACAGGGCTCACTGAAGCTTTCTTT,CASSSERTGLTEAFF
TRBD1,TRBV5-6,TRBJ1-5,.,TGTGCCAGCAGCTTGTTTGGGACAGGGGCCGCGGGGCCCCAGCATTTT,CASSLFGTGAAGPQHF
TRBD2,TRBV4-2,TRBJ2-4,.,TGTGCCAGCAGCCAAGAGGAAAGGGGAGGGTACATTCAGTACTTC,CASSQEERGGYIQYF
.,TRBV30,TRBJ2-5,.,TGTGCCTGGAGTGTAGCGTGGGGCAGGGAAGAGACCCAGTACTTC,CAWSVAWGREETQYF
TRBD1,TRBV2,TRBJ1-5,few,TGTGCCAGCAGCGAACAGGGACAGCGTAATCAGCCCCAGCATTTT,CASSEQGQRNQPQHF
.,TRBV2,TRBJ1-2,.,TGTGCCAGCAGTGAAATGGGTCGGGGTTCCCATGGCTACACCTTC,CASSEMGRGSHGYTF
.,TRBV28,TRBJ2-7,.,TGTGCCAGCACACCTCGCGCATACGAGCAGTACTTC,CASTPRAYEQYF
.,TRBV19,TRBJ2-1,.,TGTGCCAGTAGTAAATTCAGTGAGCAGTTCTTC,CASSKFSEQFF
.,TRBV12-1,TRBJ1-2,.,TGTGCCAGCAGCTTTTGGGGGGTAAACTATGGCTACACCTTC,CASSFWGVNYGYTF
.,TRBV2,TRBJ1-5,.,TGTGCCAGCAGGCCCCAGACGAGGGGCAATCAGCCCCAGCATTTT,CASRPQTRGNQPQHF
.,TRBV6-5,TRBJ2-3,few,TGTGCCCATGGGGCACGGTTTTCTAGCACAGATACGCAGTATTTT,CAHGARFSSTDTQYF
.,TRBV27,TRBJ1-2,few,TGTGCCAGCAGCGAGGGGGTAAATAACTATGGCTACACCTTC,CASSEGVNNYGYTF
.,TRBV15,TRBJ1-5,.,TGTGCCACCAGCAGAACGTTGCAGGCCCAAAGTAGCAATCAGCCCCAGCATTTT,CATSRTLQAQSSNQPQHF
.,TRBV6-1,TRBJ2-2,.,TGTGCCAGCAGTGAAGTTTCAGGGGAGAATACCGGGGAGCTGTTTTTT,CASSEVSGENTGELFF
TRBD2,TRBV27,TRBJ2-7,few,TGTGCCAGCACCTCAACTAGCGGGGGGGCCTACGAGCAGTACTTC,CASTSTSGGAYEQYF